This entry features one T cell receptor (beta chain) sequence. The data originate from a study of OX40 agonist ivuxolimab in advanced cancers. Using immunoSEQ multiplex PCR, the repertoire was profiled, and TCRdb retains in-frame clones only, with some absent. The sample lists some 63,000 clones, around 92% occurring once. The CDR3 length is 15 residues. Per the germline V gene, CDR1 is MNHEY and CDR2 is SMNVEV (reference sequence). V lost 8 bases, J lost 7 bases, and 23 bases lay in between. The material sequenced was CD4+ or CD8+ T cells sorted from blood, taken in a trial of the OX40 agonist ivuxolimab. This clonotype was obtained from an adult with an advanced solid tumor such as melanoma, head and neck, liver or kidney cancer. This sequence joins TRBV27 and TRBJ2-5; either TRBD1 or TRBD2 may fit D (6 bases each). The CDR3 DNA follows: TGTGCCAGCTCCTCGGGGGCGGCGGAGCGAGGGACCCAGTACTTC. Translation: CASSSGAAERGTQYF.